Below, 21 T cell receptor beta chains from the same sample are listed, as sequenced in a study of blood T cell repertoires in COVID-19 (dated by TCRdb to about 2020). Library preparation employed the immunoSEQ multiplex PCR assay. TCRdb re-hosts the immuneACCESS table, in-frame sequences only. Its copies lack some clones; in the studies checked, an unresolved V gene accounts for under half of them, and the cause for the rest is not known. The sample yields around 280,000 clones; around 91% were counted once. The top ten constitute about 1.7% of the sample. Sequencing was done on a sample of PBMCs or T cells enriched from blood (not recorded which). The receptors were sampled from a young woman with acute COVID-19.

V and J are TRBV7-8 and TRBJ2-1; 13 bases match TRBD2. The CDR3 runs 21 residues. Germline assignment: CDR1 SGHVS and CDR2 FQNEAQ. V lost 2 bases, J lost 1 base, and 14 bases stayed unmatched. CDR3 coding DNA: TGTGCCAGCAGCTTAAATCCAGTTACCAGGACTAGCGGGAGTTCCTACAATGAGCAGTTCTTC. The encoded protein is CASSLNPVTRTSGSSYNEQFF. The full variable domain, its missing parts supplied by reference TRBV7-8 and TRBJ2-1, is GAGVSQSPRYKVAKRGQDVALRCDPISGHVSLFWYQQALGQGPEFLTYFQNEAQLDKSGLPSDRFFAERPEGSVSTLKIQRTQQEDSAVYLCASSLNPVTRTSGSSYNEQFFGPGTRLTVL.

The chain links TRBV6-5 to TRBJ2-3; 7 positions agree with TRBD2. The junction had 2 bases not matched to a gene; V was cut back by 2 bases and J by 0 bases. Germline assignment: CDR1 MNHEY and CDR2 SVGAGI. The CDR3 length is 15 residues. CDR3 region: CASSYREGSTDTQYF. Here the CDR3 DNA reads TGTGCCAGCAGTTACAGGGAGGGCAGCACAGATACGCAGTATTTT.

The rearrangement uses TRBV18 and TRBJ2-5; D not certain. V was clipped by 3 bases and J by 5 bases, with 7 bases between them. Germline V gene data show CDR1 as KGHSH and CDR2 as LQKENI. This CDR3 has 12 residues. CDR3 residues: CASSPVEETQYF. The CDR3 DNA follows: TGTGCCAGCTCACCCGTCGAGGAGACCCAGTACTTC.

The rearrangement links TRBV6-5 to TRBJ2-1, with TRBD1 as a possible D gene (6 bases). V lost 2 bases, J lost 1 base, and 9 bases lay in between. The germline V gene has CDR1 MNHEY and CDR2 SVGAGI. The CDR3 length is 15 residues. The CDR3 spells CASSYRGYSYNEQFF. CDR3 sequence (DNA): TGTGCCAGCAGTTACAGGGGGTATTCCTACAATGAGCAGTTCTTC.

The chain has TRBV7-9 and TRBJ2-3, with 7 bases identical to TRBD1. Germline-derived CDR1 and CDR2 are SEHNR and FQNEAQ (reference sequence). The V gene end was trimmed by 5 bases and the J gene end by 2 bases; junction bases not matched to a gene: 7. The CDR3 loop spans 15 amino acids. The CDR3 DNA is TGTGCCAGCAGCATACGACAGGGATCCACAGATACGCAGTATTTT. Translation: CASSIRQGSTDTQYF. Based on the CDR3 plus reference TRBV7-9 and TRBJ2-3, the full variable domain is DTGVSQNPRHKITKRGQNVTFRCDPISEHNRLYWYRQTLGQGPEFLTYFQNEAQLEKSRLLSDRFSAERPKGSFSTLEIQRTEQGDSAMYLCASSIRQGSTDTQYFGPGTRLTVL.

The chain combines TRBV3-1 (or the pseudogene TRBV3-2) with TRBJ2-1; 9 bases fit TRBD2. The germline gives CDR1 LGHDT, CDR2 YNNKEL (reference sequence). The CDR3 extends over 15 amino acids. Unmatched junction bases numbered 6, after V lost 6 bases and J lost 3 bases. The CDR3 reads CASRPTSGNYNEQFF. The CDR3 nucleotides are TGTGCCAGCAGGCCGACTAGCGGAAACTACAATGAGCAGTTCTTC.

The chain couples TRBV29-1 to TRBJ2-1; 13 nucleotides line up with TRBD2. Germline CDR1 reads SQVTM; CDR2 reads ANQGSEA. Trimming at V came to 4 bases and at J to 3 bases, leaving 3 bases not matched to a gene. This CDR3 contains 15 residues. Here the CDR3 DNA reads TGCAGCGTTGGACTAGCGGGAGGAGTCTACAATGAGCAGTTCTTC. Encoded protein: CSVGLAGGVYNEQFF.

V is TRBV4-1 and J is TRBJ1-2; tentative D call: TRBD1 (5 bases). The V end lost 4 bases, the J end lost 8 bases, and 29 bases lay between the germline ends. This CDR3 has 18 amino acids. The germline CDR1 and CDR2 sequences are MGHRA and YSYEKL. CDR3 residues: CASSRGGIVGLGYVGYTF. The CDR3 nucleotides read TGCGCCAGCAGCCGGGGCGGGATCGTAGGACTGGGGTATGTGGGCTACACCTTC.

CDR3 in amino acids: CASSQGQSSGRGTQYF. As DNA, the CDR3 is TGCGCCAGCAGCCAAGGGCAGTCTAGCGGGAGGGGCACGCAGTATTTT. The rearrangement links TRBV4-1 to TRBJ2-3, with 12 bases lining up with TRBD2. CDR1 is MGHRA and CDR2 is YSYEKL in the germline V gene. This CDR3 is built from 16 residues. Germline trimming cut 1 base from V and 9 bases from J; bases unmatched to any gene: 8.

This clone appeared a single time. This rearrangement joins TRBV7-8 to TRBJ2-3; D is undetermined. Looked up from germline, CDR1 is SGHVS and CDR2 is FQNEAQ. The CDR3 covers 17 residues. V dropped 1 base and J dropped 6 bases, with 20 bases sitting between them. CDR3 sequence (DNA): TGTGCCAGCAGCTTAGTCGCCCCGATGGGCAGAACGGATACGCAGTATTTT. It encodes CASSLVAPMGRTDTQYF.

The J gene is TRBJ1-6, the V gene TRBV3-1 (or the pseudogene TRBV3-2), with TRBD1 identical over 9 bases. This CDR3 region has 15 residues. Germline V gene sequence: CDR1 LGHDT, CDR2 YNNKEL (reference sequence). The trim removed 3 bases at V and 10 bases at J, leaving 7 bases unmatched. The CDR3 loop reads CASSHKGTGQSPLHF. In DNA, the CDR3 is TGTGCCAGCAGCCACAAGGGGACAGGGCAATCACCCCTCCACTTT.

The V gene is TRBV10-1, the J gene TRBJ2-1; 13 bases agree with TRBD2. The CDR3 has 14 residues. Trimming cost V 5 bases and J 9 bases; bases outside gene matches: 4. Germline V lookup: CDR1 WNHNN, CDR2 SYGVQD (reference sequence). CDR3 in DNA: TGCGCCAGCAGTCGGACTAGCGGGAGTCCTGAGCAGTTCTTC. It is translated as CASSRTSGSPEQFF.

The chain uses TRBV28 and TRBJ1-5; 7 bases are shared with TRBD1. This CDR3 has 15 residues. Germline-derived CDR1 and CDR2 are MDHEN and SYDVKM. Trimming took 6 bases from V and 0 from J; bases not matched to a gene: 5. The CDR3 region has the DNA TGTGCCAGCAGGTTGACAGGGTATAGCAATCAGCCCCAGCATTTT. This sequence encodes CASRLTGYSNQPQHF.

The rearrangement uses TRBV4-2 and TRBJ2-7; weak D call: TRBD1 (6 bases). In germline, CDR1 is LGHNA, CDR2 YNFKEQ. Trimming cost V 6 bases and J 0 bases, with 12 bases left between them. The CDR3 is made up of 14 amino acids. The CDR3 DNA follows: TGTGCCAGCAGTGACCGGGACACCTCCTACGAGCAGTACTTC. It translates to CASSDRDTSYEQYF.

There are a few counts of this clone. The rearrangement uses TRBV6-4 and TRBJ1-1, with D uncertain. V was clipped by 3 bases and J by 1 base, with 9 bases between them. This CDR3 is built from 14 residues. Per the germline V gene, CDR1 is MRHNA and CDR2 is SNTAGT. DNA for the CDR3: TGTGCCAGCAGTGATGTATCTCCGAACACTGAAGCTTTCTTT. The encoded protein is CASSDVSPNTEAFF.

V usage is TRBV27 and J usage is TRBJ2-4, with D perhaps matching TRBD2 (5 bases). The CDR3 runs 16 residues. Trimming pared 5 bases from V and 0 bases from J, leaving 14 bases between. The germline V gene encodes CDR1 MNHEY and CDR2 SMNVEV (reference sequence). CDR3 region: CASSPTLRGAKNIQYF. The CDR3 coding sequence is TGTGCCAGCAGTCCCACCTTACGGGGAGCCAAAAACATTCAGTACTTC.

The chain combines TRBV6-1 with TRBJ1-5; TRBD1 is a possible D gene (5 bases). This CDR3 region has 15 residues. Germline lookup yields CDR1 MNHNS and CDR2 SASEGT. V shed 2 bases and J shed 4 bases, with 12 bases lying between them. The chain's CDR3 is CASSETGAGNQPQHF. The CDR3 DNA is TGTGCCAGCAGTGAAACTGGGGCAGGGAATCAGCCCCAGCATTTT.

This chain links TRBV5-4 with TRBJ2-1, with TRBD2 matching 13 bases. J gave up 4 bases and V 4 bases, and 5 bases lay outside the gene matches. Germline CDR1 and CDR2: SGHNT and YYREEE (reference sequence). The CDR3 runs 16 residues. The DNA of the CDR3 is TGTGCCAGCAGCCCACGGACTAGCGGGAGTTACAATGAGCAGTTCTTC. It yields the protein CASSPRTSGSYNEQFF.

This clone came up a few times. The chain combines TRBV6-6 with TRBJ2-7; TRBD1 aligns across 8 bases. CDR1 is MNHNY and CDR2 is SVGAGI in the germline V gene (reference sequence). This CDR3 contains 15 residues. J gave up 2 bases and V 7 bases, and 10 bases lay outside the gene matches. The CDR3 loop reads CASMRIGQGTYEQYF. For the CDR3, the DNA is TGTGCCAGCATGAGGATTGGACAGGGTACCTACGAGCAGTACTTC.

Comment on this clone: At one boundary the junction diverges from the germline segment, which might be a read error. The rearrangement uses TRBV25-1 and TRBJ1-1; D is uncertain. This CDR3 contains 14 residues. Per germline, CDR1 MGHDK and CDR2 SYGVNS. The CDR3 nucleotides are TGTGCCAGCAGTGAATCGGGGTGGAACTCTGAAGCTTTCTTT. This codes for CASSESGWNSEAFF.

This sequence joins TRBV11-2 and TRBJ2-7, with D tentatively TRBD2 (6 bases). The CDR3 is made up of 17 amino acids. V dropped 5 bases and J dropped 0 bases, with 20 bases sitting between them. Germline V CDR1 and CDR2: SGHAT, FQNNGV. CDR3 residues: CASSPPSGRENSYEQYF. CDR3 DNA: TGTGCCAGCAGCCCACCTTCGGGGCGGGAAAACTCCTACGAGCAGTACTTC.